Shown below are 26 T cell receptor beta chains from a single sample sequenced in a study of T cells after posttransplantation cyclophosphamide. Methotrexate plus calcineurin inhibitor accompanied controls' myeloablative marrow transplants; sampling was 1 year later. Data came from immunoSEQ multiplex PCR; TCRdb stores just in-frame clones and leaves some out. The sample has 20,000 to 25,000 clones; around 90% are singletons. This sample comprised PBMCs, obtained after an allogeneic stem cell transplant with a calcineurin inhibitor and methotrexate. These receptors were collected from a female patient aged 50-59 years who received an allogeneic stem cell transplant from an unrelated donor, was CMV-positive, and had chronic GVHD only. Some T cells may be the graft donor's.

V is TRBV5-1 and J is TRBJ1-1; 8 positions agree with TRBD1. The ends lost 1 base at V and 3 bases at J; junction bases unmatched: 5. The CDR3 is 15 amino acids. Germline V gene lookup returns CDR1 SGHRS and CDR2 YFSETQ. This CDR3 is CASSLTGGAHTEAFF. Written as DNA, the CDR3 is TGCGCCAGCAGCTTGACAGGGGGTGCCCACACTGAAGCTTTCTTT.

The chain has TRBV7-2 and TRBJ1-1; the D is unclear. The V gene's germline CDR1 is SGHTA and CDR2 FQGNSA. V gave up 2 bases and J gave up 0 bases, with 7 bases separating them. CDR3 size: 14 residues. CDR3 region: CASSLTAMNTEAFF. The CDR3 DNA reads as TGTGCCAGCAGCTTAACAGCCATGAACACTGAAGCTTTCTTT.

A remark on this clone: A read error is the likely source, as a far larger clone sits one nucleotide away. Other DNA sequences from this sample encode an identical CDR3 as well. V usage is TRBV5-4 and J usage is TRBJ1-4; 9 nucleotides line up with TRBD1. The length of the CDR3 is 18 residues. After removal of 4 bases from V and 7 bases from J, the junction contained 17 bases not matched to a gene. Per germline, CDR1 SGHNT and CDR2 YYREEE (reference sequence). The CDR3 loop is CASSQGVGQGTMGEKLFF. CDR3 coding DNA: TGTGCCAGCAGCCAAGGTGTGGGACAGGGCACGATGGGTGAAAAACTGTTTTTT.

V and J are TRBV15 and TRBJ2-1; D is possibly TRBD1 (5 bases). This CDR3 has 15 residues. Germline CDR1 and CDR2: LNHNV and YYDKDF (reference sequence). Trimming took 1 base from V and 0 from J, leaving 7 bases between them. CDR3 amino acids: CATSRGQGSYNEQFF. CDR3 bases: TGTGCCACCAGCAGAGGCCAGGGCTCCTACAATGAGCAGTTCTTC.

The sample holds one count of this clone. The V gene is TRBV5-1, the J gene TRBJ2-3, with TRBD2 matching over 12 bases. Losses at the gene ends were 7 bases for V and 1 base for J; bases not matched to a gene: 22. The CDR3 runs 21 residues. Germline V gene lookup returns CDR1 SGHRS and CDR2 YFSETQ. DNA of the CDR3: TGCGCCAGCGGTATGCCTCCACGACTAGCGGGAGTGAATAAGGGCACAGATACGCAGTATTTT. It codes for CASGMPPRLAGVNKGTDTQYF. The full variable domain, in which reference TRBV5-1 and TRBJ2-3 provide the parts outside the CDR3, is KAGVTQTPRYLIKTRGQQVTLSCSPISGHRSVSWYQQTPGQGLQFLFEYFSETQRNKGNFPGRFSGRQFSNSRSEMNVSTLELGDSALYLCASGMPPRLAGVNKGTDTQYFGPGTRLTVL.

J is TRBJ1-1 and V is TRBV4-1, with TRBD1 identical over 9 bases. The CDR3 loop spans 18 amino acids. From germline, CDR1 is MGHRA and CDR2 YSYEKL. The V and J ends lost 5 bases and 1 base, in that order; junction bases with no gene match: 14. The CDR3 nucleotides are TGCGCCAGCAGCTACCTTTCGGGACAGGGACTGGGGAACACTGAAGCTTTCTTT. Residues: CASSYLSGQGLGNTEAFF.

J is TRBJ2-3 and V is TRBV18; 12 positions match TRBD2. Trimming at V came to 5 bases and at J to 3 bases, leaving 3 bases not matched to a gene. The CDR3 totals 15 residues. The germline V gene has CDR1 KGHSH and CDR2 LQKENI. The CDR3 protein is CASSSTSGRTDTQYF. For the CDR3, the DNA is TGTGCCAGCTCATCGACTAGCGGGAGAACAGATACGCAGTATTTT.

This chain connects TRBV23-1 to TRBJ2-5; 11 bases fit TRBD2. TRBV23-1 is an ORF; its function is uncertain. With 7 bases clipped from V and 3 bases from J, the junction kept 10 bases outside the gene matches. The CDR3 has 16 amino acids. CDR3 DNA sequence: TGCGCCAGCAAACACGGGACTAGCGGTTTTGAAGAGACCCAGTACTTC. As protein: CASKHGTSGFEETQYF.

V is TRBV28 and J is TRBJ1-1, with 11 bases identical to TRBD1. The CDR3 is 15 amino acids. CDR1 MDHEN and CDR2 SYDVKM come from the germline V gene. Germline trimming cut 2 bases from V and 5 bases from J; bases unmatched to any gene: 4. The CDR3, as DNA: TGTGCCAGCAGTTTAGGGGGACAGGGGGGAACTGAAGCTTTCTTT. Translation: CASSLGGQGGTEAFF.

This chain joins TRBV4-3 and TRBJ2-1; 9 bases fit TRBD1. The V segment lost 4 bases and the J segment 8 bases; nucleotides outside the gene matches: 9. CDR1 and CDR2 from the germline V gene are LGHNA and YSLEER. The length of the CDR3 is 15 residues. The CDR3 protein is CASSRTTGGWDEQFF. CDR3 DNA sequence: TGCGCCAGCAGCCGAACAACAGGGGGCTGGGATGAGCAGTTCTTC.

The V call is TRBV7-2, the J call TRBJ2-3; 7 bases align to TRBD1. Germline lookup yields CDR1 SGHTA and CDR2 FQGNSA. The CDR3 totals 16 residues. Germline trimming cut 1 base from V and 4 bases from J; bases unmatched to any gene: 8. CDR3 protein: CASSLEGQGVSDTQYF. CDR3 coding DNA: TGTGCCAGCAGCTTAGAAGGGCAGGGGGTGTCAGATACGCAGTATTTT.

This chain joins TRBV5-6 and TRBJ2-7, with D possibly being TRBD1 (5 bases). CDR3 length: 15 residues. V was trimmed by 0 bases and J by 4 bases, leaving 14 bases between them. The germline V gene encodes CDR1 SGHDT and CDR2 YYEEEE. CDR3: CASSLAVGQKYEQYF. The CDR3 DNA reads as TGTGCCAGCAGCTTGGCGGTGGGGCAGAAATACGAGCAGTACTTC.

This sequence joins TRBV18 and TRBJ2-5; D gene uncertain. In germline, CDR1 is KGHSH, CDR2 LQKENI. This CDR3 comprises 12 residues. Trimming took 2 bases from V and 4 from J, leaving 5 bases between them. This chain's CDR3 is CASSPGLETQYF. The CDR3 DNA is TGTGCCAGCTCACCAGGCCTAGAGACCCAGTACTTC. The whole variable domain, remainder taken from reference TRBV18 and TRBJ2-5, is NAGVMQNPRHLVRRRGQEARLRCSPMKGHSHVYWYRQLPEEGLKFMVYLQKENIIDESGMPKERFSAEFPKEGPSILRIQQVVRGDSAAYFCASSPGLETQYFGPGTRLLVL.

J is TRBJ2-1 and V is TRBV2, with 11 bases lining up with TRBD2. Germline CDR1 SNHLY, CDR2 FYNNEI. The V and J ends lost 6 bases and 10 bases, in that order; junction bases with no gene match: 8. CDR3 length equals 14 residues. The CDR3 region has the DNA TGTGCCAGCAGCGAGGGACTAGCGGTCGACGAGCAGTTCTTC. This sequence encodes CASSEGLAVDEQFF.

The chain links TRBV27 to TRBJ2-5; 11 bases align to TRBD1. Germline V gives CDR1 MNHEY, CDR2 SMNVEV (reference sequence). V gave up 6 bases and J gave up 5 bases; unmatched junction bases: 8. The CDR3 is 15 residues long. CDR3 DNA sequence: TGTGCCAGCAGAGAGTGGCGGGACAGGGGGGAGACCCAGTACTTC. Translated: CASREWRDRGETQYF.

The rearrangement joins TRBV6-1 to TRBJ1-1; D not certain. This CDR3 spans 14 amino acids. The V end lost 7 bases, the J end lost 1 base, and 13 bases lay between the germline ends. The V gene's germline CDR1 is MNHNS and CDR2 SASEGT. CDR3 sequence reads: CASTRDFRNTEAFF. The CDR3 coding sequence is TGTGCCAGCACTCGAGACTTCAGGAACACTGAAGCTTTCTTT.

CDR3 protein: CASSRGTASNQPQHF. The CDR3 coding sequence is TGCGCCAGCTCCCGGGGGACCGCCAGCAATCAGCCCCAGCATTTT. The gene calls are TRBV5-1 and TRBJ1-5; the D gene is possibly TRBD1 (5 bases). This CDR3 has 15 amino acids. Per the germline V gene, CDR1 is SGHRS and CDR2 is YFSETQ. The germline V and J ends were trimmed by 7 bases and 1 base, with 15 bases remaining between them.

The rearrangement joins TRBV7-3 to TRBJ1-2; the D is unclear. With 5 bases removed from V and 2 bases from J, the gap between germline ends came to 12 bases. Germline V gene sequence: CDR1 SGHTA, CDR2 FQGTGA. The CDR3 is 14 amino acids. DNA for the CDR3: TGTGCCAGCAGCAGCGACTTCCGGAACTATGGCTACACCTTC. Encoded protein: CASSSDFRNYGYTF.

The chain is built from TRBV4-3 and TRBJ2-7, with 9 bases lining up with TRBD2. CDR3 length: 16 residues. J gave up 4 bases and V 1 base, and 8 bases lay outside the gene matches. Germline CDR1 and CDR2: LGHNA and YSLEER. The CDR3, as DNA: TGCGCCAGCAGCCAAGGTGTAGCGGGAGTGGATTACGAGCAGTACTTC. Its protein is CASSQGVAGVDYEQYF.

The J gene is TRBJ2-1, the V gene TRBV29-1; D is perhaps TRBD2 (6 bases). Germline assignment: CDR1 SQVTM and CDR2 ANQGSEA. V lost 1 base, J lost 3 bases, and 7 bases lay in between. The CDR3 runs to 13 residues. The CDR3 reads CSVEVGGYNEQFF. CDR3 sequence (DNA): TGCAGCGTTGAAGTCGGGGGCTACAATGAGCAGTTCTTC.

This rearrangement joins TRBV28 to TRBJ1-5; D gene unclear. Per the germline V gene, CDR1 is MDHEN and CDR2 is SYDVKM. This CDR3 has 16 residues. V was clipped by 6 bases and J by 5 bases, with 20 bases between them. The CDR3 region is CASSEGGRRPHQPQHF. CDR3 in DNA: TGTGCCAGCAGCGAAGGAGGACGGAGACCGCATCAGCCCCAGCATTTT.

The genes are TRBV7-9 and TRBJ1-2; D is perhaps TRBD1 (5 bases). Per germline, CDR1 SEHNR and CDR2 FQNEAQ (reference sequence). The CDR3 runs to 13 residues. The V and J ends lost 0 bases and 8 bases respectively, with 10 bases between them. This CDR3 is CASSLAQDFGYTF. The CDR3 DNA is TGTGCCAGCAGCTTAGCACAGGATTTCGGCTACACCTTC.

The V gene is TRBV6-5, the J gene TRBJ2-7; possible D gene TRBD2, 6 bases. Trimming cost V 10 bases and J 6 bases, with 19 bases left between them. Germline-derived CDR1 and CDR2 are MNHEY and SVGAGI. CDR3 length equals 13 residues. The CDR3 region is CATRRALSVEQYF. In DNA, the CDR3 is TGTGCCACCAGGAGGGCCCTAAGTGTCGAGCAGTACTTC.

This chain links TRBV6-5 with TRBJ1-3; D ambiguous. This CDR3 comprises 13 residues. V gave up 3 bases and J gave up 3 bases, with 6 bases separating them. Germline lookup yields CDR1 MNHEY and CDR2 SVGAGI. The CDR3 loop is CASSYFSGNTIYF. The CDR3, as DNA: TGTGCCAGCAGTTATTTTAGTGGAAACACCATATATTTT.

V and J are TRBV5-1 and TRBJ2-5; 10 bases are a match to TRBD1. TRBJ2-7 matches the DNA end more closely, so the J call is doubtful. This CDR3 has 16 amino acids. Germline CDR1 SGHRS, CDR2 YFSETQ. CDR3 coding DNA: TGCGCCAGCAGCCCAATCTCCGGGACAGGGGTCTACGAGCAGTACTTC. As protein: CASSPISGTGVYEQYF.

The rearrangement joins TRBV30 to TRBJ2-5, with D tentatively TRBD1 (5 bases). V lost 3 bases and J lost 5, with 10 bases in between. CDR1 and CDR2 from the germline V gene are GTSNPN and SVGIG (reference sequence). The CDR3 contains 12 residues. CDR3 amino acids: CAWSTGGETQYF. The CDR3 bases are TGTGCCTGGAGCACAGGTGGGGAGACCCAGTACTTC.